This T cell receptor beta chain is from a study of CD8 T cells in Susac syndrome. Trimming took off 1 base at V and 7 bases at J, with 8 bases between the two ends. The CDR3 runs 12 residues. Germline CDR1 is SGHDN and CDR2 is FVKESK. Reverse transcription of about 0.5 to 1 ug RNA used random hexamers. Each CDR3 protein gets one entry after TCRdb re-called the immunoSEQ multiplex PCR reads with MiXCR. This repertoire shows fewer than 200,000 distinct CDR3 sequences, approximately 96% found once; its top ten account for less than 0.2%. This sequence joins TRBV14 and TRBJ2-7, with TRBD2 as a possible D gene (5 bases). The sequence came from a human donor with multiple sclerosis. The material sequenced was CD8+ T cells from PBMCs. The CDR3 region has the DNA TGTGCCAGCAGCCAAGCGGACTGGGAGCAGTACTTC. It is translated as CASSQADWEQYF.